The 21 T cell receptor beta chains below all came from one sample that was sequenced in a study of CD8 T cells in Susac syndrome (dated by TCRdb to about 2019). Receptors were amplified or captured by the immunoSEQ multiplex PCR assay. RNA was extracted with the RNeasy kit and about 0.5 to 1 ug was reverse transcribed using random hexamers. TCRdb itself trimmed the public reads at Q25 with fastp, ran MiXCR and retained productive beta chains. Each CDR3 protein appears once, grouped with its most common genes and DNA. The sample has some 450,000 distinct CDR3 sequences on record, approximately 85% of them singletons. The biggest ten clones account for approximately 0.11% of the sample. The specimen sequenced was CD8+ T cells from PBMCs. These receptors were obtained from a human donor with multiple sclerosis.

Only a few counts were recorded for this clonotype. This chain uses TRBV4-1 with TRBJ2-7; D is perhaps TRBD1 or TRBD2 (5 bases each). Germline V lookup: CDR1 MGHRA, CDR2 YSYEKL. Trimming took 6 bases from V and 2 from J, leaving 17 bases between them. The CDR3 has 15 residues. The CDR3 DNA is TGCGCCAGCAGACATACCGGGACCGCCACCTACGAGCAGTACTTC. It yields the protein CASRHTGTATYEQYF.

The chain has TRBV7-9 and TRBJ1-1; tentative D call: TRBD1 (5 bases). This CDR3 has 15 amino acids. V dropped 4 bases and J dropped 0 bases, with 12 bases sitting between them. Germline-derived CDR1 and CDR2 are SEHNR and FQNEAQ (reference sequence). Here the CDR3 DNA reads TGTGCCAGCAGCTCCACCGGGACGGTGAACACTGAAGCTTTCTTT. Protein: CASSSTGTVNTEAFF.

This chain connects TRBV6-1 to TRBJ2-1; TRBD2 aligns across 7 bases. Germline CDR1 is MNHNS and CDR2 is SASEGT. The junction had 1 base not matched to a gene; V was cut back by 2 bases and J by 0 bases. The CDR3 sequence is 15 residues long. The CDR3 DNA sequence: TGTGCCAGCAGTGAACCGGGGGGCTCCTACAATGAGCAGTTCTTC. Protein sequence: CASSEPGGSYNEQFF.

This clonotype appeared a single time. The rearrangement links TRBV4-2 to TRBJ2-7; 10 nucleotides agree with TRBD1. Per germline, CDR1 LGHNA and CDR2 YNFKEQ. V shed 0 bases, J shed 7 bases, and the junction held 6 bases outside the gene matches. There are 15 residues in the CDR3. In DNA, the CDR3 is TGTGCCAGCAGCCAAGAAGAGACAGGGGGCGAGGAGCAGTACTTC. Protein product: CASSQEETGGEEQYF.

J is TRBJ2-7 and V is TRBV11-2; tentative D call: TRBD1 (5 bases). The V end lost 6 bases, the J end lost 5 bases, and 17 bases lay between the germline ends. The CDR3 runs 14 residues. Germline CDR1 SGHAT, CDR2 FQNNGV. CDR3 sequence reads: CASSYLIGVDEQYF. The CDR3 nucleotides are TGTGCCAGCAGTTATTTGATAGGGGTGGACGAGCAGTACTTC.

V is TRBV3-1 and J is TRBJ2-5, with 9 bases lining up with TRBD2. Trimming at V came to 4 bases and at J to 5 bases, leaving 14 bases not matched to a gene. The CDR3 covers 17 residues. Per the germline V gene, CDR1 is LGHDT and CDR2 is YNNKEL (reference sequence). The CDR3 spells CASSPTGLAGTRETQYF. The CDR3 DNA reads TGTGCCAGCAGCCCCACAGGGCTAGCGGGGACCCGCGAGACCCAGTACTTC.

The genes are TRBV7-2 and TRBJ2-1, with D perhaps TRBD2 (7 bases). This CDR3 comprises 16 residues. Germline assignment: CDR1 SGHTA and CDR2 FQGNSA. V was clipped by 5 bases and J by 7 bases, with 21 bases between them. The chain's CDR3 is CASSEFFGGAKNEQFF. The CDR3, as DNA: TGTGCCAGCAGCGAGTTCTTTGGGGGGGCTAAGAATGAGCAGTTCTTC.

The chain joins TRBV12-3 or TRBV12-4 to TRBJ2-7; maybe TRBD1 (5 bases). There are 13 residues in the CDR3. Trimming removed 7 bases at V and 5 bases at J, with 15 bases between. The CDR3 DNA sequence: TGTGCCAGCACCCCGGCGTTGGGGCACGAGCAGTACTTC. Residues: CASTPALGHEQYF.

The chain couples TRBV20-1 to TRBJ2-5; 8 bases are shared with TRBD2. This CDR3 has 15 amino acids. CDR1 is DFQATT and CDR2 is SNEGSKA in the germline V gene (reference sequence). V lost 5 bases to trimming and J lost 5 bases; unmatched junction nucleotides: 13. The chain's CDR3 is CSARLSGAAWETQYF. Here the CDR3 DNA reads TGCAGTGCTCGACTTAGCGGGGCGGCCTGGGAGACCCAGTACTTC.

This clonotype appeared once. This chain links TRBV18 with TRBJ1-5; D ambiguous. V dropped 2 bases and J dropped 7 bases, with 15 bases sitting between them. CDR1 is KGHSH and CDR2 is LQKENI in the germline V gene. The CDR3 has 15 amino acids. The CDR3 here is CASSPGEESGQPQHF. The CDR3 DNA follows: TGTGCCAGCTCACCAGGTGAGGAATCGGGGCAGCCCCAGCATTTT.

The V call is TRBV6-5, the J call TRBJ1-6, with D unresolved. This CDR3 is 15 amino acids long. V dropped 0 bases and J dropped 7 bases, with 10 bases sitting between them. Germline V lookup: CDR1 MNHEY, CDR2 SVGAGI. CDR3 coding DNA: TGTGCCAGCAGTTACTCCCACGAACAGAATTCACCCCTCCACTTT. This translates into CASSYSHEQNSPLHF.

V is TRBV4-1 and J is TRBJ1-1; the D is unclear. Trimming shortened V by 0 bases and J by 1 base, and 6 bases separated the two germline ends. This CDR3 spans 14 amino acids. Germline V lookup: CDR1 MGHRA, CDR2 YSYEKL. In DNA form, the CDR3 reads TGCGCCAGCAGCCAAGATACAGCGAACACTGAAGCTTTCTTT. This encodes CASSQDTANTEAFF.

This clonotype was observed a single time. The chain joins TRBV2 to TRBJ1-6, with 8 bases identical to TRBD1. Germline V gives CDR1 SNHLY, CDR2 FYNNEI. The CDR3 is made up of 15 amino acids. The V and J ends lost 10 bases and 8 bases, in that order; junction bases with no gene match: 13. The chain's CDR3 is CAILDRGALDSPLHF. The CDR3 DNA sequence: TGTGCCATTCTCGACAGGGGAGCTCTAGATTCACCCCTCCACTTT.

The chain recombines TRBV3-1 with TRBJ2-5; 10 bases fit TRBD2. Germline V gene sequence: CDR1 LGHDT, CDR2 YNNKEL (reference sequence). Losses at the gene ends were 0 bases for V and 10 bases for J; bases not matched to a gene: 14. The CDR3 totals 17 residues. DNA for the CDR3: TGTGCCAGCAGCCAAGATACCGAGGGGACTAGCGCCCTAAACCAGTACTTC. Protein: CASSQDTEGTSALNQYF.

This chain uses TRBV5-1 with TRBJ1-6, with D perhaps TRBD1 (5 bases). Trimming removed 6 bases from V and 2 bases from J, with 9 bases in between. The CDR3 consists of 14 residues. CDR1 SGHRS and CDR2 YFSETQ come from the germline V gene. The CDR3 region is CASKGLAYNSPLHF. CDR3 nucleotides: TGCGCCAGCAAGGGGCTGGCCTATAATTCACCCCTCCACTTT.

The genes are TRBV3-1 and TRBJ1-1; 8 bases agree with TRBD1. The germline CDR1 and CDR2 sequences are LGHDT and YNNKEL (reference sequence). Trimming cost V 4 bases and J 0 bases; bases outside gene matches: 10. This CDR3 is built from 17 residues. For the CDR3, the DNA is TGTGCCAGCAGCCGTCAGGGGGCTCTCTTCATGAACACTGAAGCTTTCTTT. Translating gives CASSRQGALFMNTEAFF.

The J gene is TRBJ2-1, the V gene TRBV12-3 or TRBV12-4; D remains unclear. V was trimmed by 3 bases and J by 1 base, leaving 10 bases between them. The CDR3 contains 15 residues. CDR3 sequence (DNA): TGTGCCAGCAGTTTTACTCTCGGGTCCTACAATGAGCAGTTCTTC. This codes for CASSFTLGSYNEQFF.

This clonotype came up a few times. The CDR3 sequence: CASSLGLAGGEQYF. CDR3 coding DNA: TGTGCCAGCAGTTTAGGGCTAGCGGGAGGCGAGCAGTACTTC. The rearrangement uses TRBV27 and TRBJ2-7, with 11 bases identical to TRBD2. The V segment lost 2 bases and the J segment 6 bases; nucleotides outside the gene matches: 3. Per the germline V gene, CDR1 is MNHEY and CDR2 is SMNVEV (reference sequence). The CDR3 has 14 amino acids.

The J gene is TRBJ2-3, the V gene TRBV6-5, with 12 bases aligning to TRBD2. Germline lookup yields CDR1 MNHEY and CDR2 SVGAGI. The CDR3 spans 18 residues. Unmatched junction bases numbered 7, after V lost 0 bases and J lost 3 bases. CDR3 sequence reads: CASSYSALGTSGTDTQYF. In DNA, the CDR3 is TGTGCCAGCAGTTACTCGGCGCTCGGGACTAGCGGGACAGATACGCAGTATTTT.

The chain has TRBV15 and TRBJ2-2; 7 bases fit TRBD1. Unmatched junction bases numbered 7, after V lost 0 bases and J lost 3 bases. This CDR3 has 17 residues. Germline CDR1 reads LNHNV; CDR2 reads YYDKDF (reference sequence). The CDR3 coding sequence is TGTGCCACCAGCAGAGATAAGGGGACAGAGGACACCGGGGAGCTGTTTTTT. Translation gives CATSRDKGTEDTGELFF.

The sample holds one count of this clonotype. The chain employs TRBV11-2 and TRBJ2-5; 10 bases agree with TRBD1. Germline V CDR1 and CDR2: SGHAT, FQNNGV. The CDR3 has 17 amino acids. Trimming removed 0 bases from V and 1 base from J; junction bases left unmatched: 5. The CDR3 region is CASSLDWGQGIQETQYF. CDR3 nucleotide sequence: TGTGCCAGCAGCTTAGACTGGGGACAGGGGATCCAAGAGACCCAGTACTTC.